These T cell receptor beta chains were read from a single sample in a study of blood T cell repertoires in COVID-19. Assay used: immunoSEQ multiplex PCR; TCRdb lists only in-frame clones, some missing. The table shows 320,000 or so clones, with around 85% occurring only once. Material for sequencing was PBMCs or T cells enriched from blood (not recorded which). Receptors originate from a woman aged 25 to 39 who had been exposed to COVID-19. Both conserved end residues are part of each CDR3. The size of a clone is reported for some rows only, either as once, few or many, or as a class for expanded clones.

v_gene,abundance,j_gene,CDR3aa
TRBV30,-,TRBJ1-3,CAWSVTGFTGNTIYF
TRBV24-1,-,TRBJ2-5,CATSDRGLAGGLPETQYF
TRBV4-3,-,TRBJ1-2,CASSQEGHYGYTF
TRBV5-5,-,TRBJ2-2,CASSIRTSGNTGELFF
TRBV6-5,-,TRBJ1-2,CATKNSGGVASGYTF
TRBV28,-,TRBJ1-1,CASSLSKGDKNTEAFF
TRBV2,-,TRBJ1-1,CASSEALRGTEAFF
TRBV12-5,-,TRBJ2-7,CASGLLSGTDYVEQYF
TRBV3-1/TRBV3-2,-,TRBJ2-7,CASSQKFLPRQGRGEQYF
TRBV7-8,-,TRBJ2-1,CASSLASGNYYNEQFF
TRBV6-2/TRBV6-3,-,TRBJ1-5,CASSYRSGTGLGLGDQPQHF
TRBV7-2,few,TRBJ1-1,CASSLGQAPTEAFF
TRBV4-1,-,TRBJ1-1,CATKTGQGDARGTEAFF
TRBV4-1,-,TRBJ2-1,CASSQETGGAYNEQFF
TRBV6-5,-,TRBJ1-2,CASSYRETGDGGYTF
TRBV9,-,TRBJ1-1,CASSVDGRGQDEAFF
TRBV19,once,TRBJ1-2,CASSINSNYGYTF
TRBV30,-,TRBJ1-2,CAGSSQGTNYGYTF
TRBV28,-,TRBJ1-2,CASSYKGLGYTF
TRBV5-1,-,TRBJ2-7,CASRPITAYEQYF
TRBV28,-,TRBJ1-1,CASSRRQEAFF
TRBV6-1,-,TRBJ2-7,CASSEGWRIHEQYF
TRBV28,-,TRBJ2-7,CASRAGYEQYF
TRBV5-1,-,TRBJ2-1,CASSLSSGRGKGNEQFF
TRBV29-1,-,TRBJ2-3,CSVTELGRRTDTQYF
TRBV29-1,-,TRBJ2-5,CSVDMAQTQYF
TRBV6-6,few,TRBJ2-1,CASSQTGLAGGYNEQFF
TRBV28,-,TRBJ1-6,CASSSLGRGLWSPLHF
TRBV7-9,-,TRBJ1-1,CASSSTGYGTEAFF
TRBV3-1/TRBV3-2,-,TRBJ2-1,CASSLAGGINEQFF
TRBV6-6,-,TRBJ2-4,CASQLGAKNIQYF
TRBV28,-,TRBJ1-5,CASSSGGVGNQPQHF
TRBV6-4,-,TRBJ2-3,CASSPRDKSGGAVSTDTQYF
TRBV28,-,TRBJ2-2,CASSLYGQGGTGELFF